One sample yielded the 18 T cell receptor beta chains listed below, sequenced in a study of shared clonotypes between healthy human individuals. TCRdb keeps only in-frame clones here, not all; method: immunoSEQ multiplex PCR. Of 2,500,000 or so clones listed, approximately 90% are singletons. Sequencing input: naive CD4+ T cells sorted from blood. The subset denotes: CD45RA+ positively selected. These receptors were taken from a man younger than 35 in good health.

The chain links TRBV2 to TRBJ2-1; D not certain. The CDR3 is 16 amino acids. V was shortened by 1 base and J by 7 bases, with 17 bases between the two germline ends. The germline V gene has CDR1 SNHLY and CDR2 FYNNEI. CDR3 in amino acids: CASSEGPKRSSNEQFF. CDR3 DNA sequence: TGTGCCAGCAGTGAAGGGCCCAAACGAAGTTCGAATGAGCAGTTCTTC.

The chain recombines TRBV27 with TRBJ2-7, with D tentatively TRBD1 or TRBD2 (5 bases each). Germline-derived CDR1 and CDR2 are MNHEY and SMNVEV (reference sequence). V was trimmed by 0 bases and J by 2 bases, leaving 14 bases between them. This CDR3 contains 16 residues. The CDR3 reads CASSLSSGTAAYEQYF. In DNA form, the CDR3 reads TGTGCCAGCAGTTTATCCTCCGGGACGGCAGCCTACGAGCAGTACTTC.

J is TRBJ2-7 and V is TRBV7-2, with TRBD2 identical over 15 bases. CDR1 is SGHTA and CDR2 is FQGNSA in the germline V gene. V gave up 4 bases and J gave up 4 bases; unmatched junction bases: 8. This CDR3 has 17 amino acids. CDR3 coding DNA: TGTGCCAGCAGCTCCCGCCGTGGACTAGCGGGAGGGTACGAGCAGTACTTC. Encoded protein: CASSSRRGLAGGYEQYF. Based on the CDR3 plus reference TRBV7-2 and TRBJ2-7, the full variable domain is GAGVSQSPSNKVTEKGKDVELRCDPISGHTALYWYRQSLGQGLEFLIYFQGNSAPDKSGLPSDRFSAERTGGSVSTLTIQRTQQEDSAVYLCASSSRRGLAGGYEQYFGPGTRLTVT.

This clone has only one observation. J is TRBJ1-1 and V is TRBV19; tentative D call: TRBD1 (5 bases). Trimming took off 5 bases at V and 8 bases at J, with 18 bases between the two ends. Germline assignment: CDR1 LNHDA and CDR2 SQIVND (reference sequence). The CDR3 covers 14 residues. The CDR3 DNA reads as TGTGCCAGTAGTTTTAGGGGCAGGGCCCCGGAAGCTTTCTTT. This translates into CASSFRGRAPEAFF.

V gene TRBV7-2 combines with J gene TRBJ1-5, with TRBD1 identical over 7 bases. J was trimmed by 2 bases and V by 1 base; bases with no gene match: 5. There are 16 residues in the CDR3. CDR1 is SGHTA, CDR2 FQGNSA, per germline. The DNA for the CDR3 is TGTGCCAGCAGCTTAGTAACAGGGGTCGGCAATCAGCCCCAGCATTTT. The encoded protein is CASSLVTGVGNQPQHF.

This chain connects TRBV7-2 to TRBJ2-7, with D hard to call. This CDR3 has 15 amino acids. The germline gives CDR1 SGHTA, CDR2 FQGNSA. Trimming removed 1 base from V and 0 bases from J, with 10 bases in between. The CDR3 loop is CASSLEHLHSYEQYF. The CDR3 DNA sequence: TGTGCCAGCAGCTTAGAACACCTACACTCCTACGAGCAGTACTTC.

The rearrangement joins TRBV6-9 to TRBJ2-7, with TRBD1 identical over 7 bases. The CDR3 spans 17 residues. Germline CDR1 reads MNHGY; CDR2 reads SVAAGI. V lost 7 bases and J lost 4; bases outside the gene matches: 19. The CDR3 here is CASKRQGPNLYEYEQYF. The CDR3 nucleotides read TGTGCCAGCAAAAGACAGGGACCTAACCTCTACGAATACGAGCAGTACTTC.

The rearrangement links TRBV5-4 to TRBJ2-7; tentatively, D is TRBD2 (6 bases). The CDR3 extends over 16 amino acids. The ends were cut back, 3 bases at V and 2 bases at J, with 18 bases in the middle. Germline values: CDR1 SGHNT, CDR2 YYREEE (reference sequence). The CDR3 DNA follows: TGTGCCAGCAGCTCCTACACGGGACTCAAAGCCTACGAGCAGTACTTC. Its protein is CASSSYTGLKAYEQYF.

This chain connects TRBV2 to TRBJ1-2; D not certain. Germline CDR1 is SNHLY and CDR2 is FYNNEI. Trimming shortened V by 8 bases and J by 0 bases, and 13 bases separated the two germline ends. The CDR3 is made up of 14 amino acids. The CDR3 spells CASRLMVTNYGYTF. The CDR3 DNA is TGTGCCAGCCGCCTGATGGTTACTAACTATGGCTACACCTTC.

The chain combines TRBV21-1 with TRBJ2-3; the table names TRBD2, a call not compared with the DNA. TRBV21-1 is labeled a pseudogene. This CDR3 spans 16 amino acids. The CDR3 loop reads CARPDFPPNFTDTQYF. The CDR3 DNA sequence: TGTGCCAGACCGGACTTCCCTCCGAATTTCACAGATACGCAGTATTTT.

The chain uses TRBV5-1 and TRBJ1-1; 8 positions match TRBD1. Germline V gene data show CDR1 as SGHRS and CDR2 as YFSETQ. The CDR3 is 14 residues long. Unmatched junction bases numbered 4, after V lost 2 bases and J lost 4 bases. The CDR3 spells CASSFQGAATEAFF. The CDR3 DNA sequence: TGCGCCAGCAGCTTCCAGGGGGCGGCCACTGAAGCTTTCTTT.

The V gene is TRBV6-1, the J gene TRBJ2-4; D call uncertain. Trimming left V 8 bases short and J 0 bases short, with 14 bases between. Germline-derived CDR1 and CDR2 are MNHNS and SASEGT. The CDR3 runs to 15 residues. The chain's CDR3 is CASHGNELAKNIQYF. CDR3 in DNA: TGTGCCAGCCATGGTAACGAACTAGCCAAAAACATTCAGTACTTC.

The rearrangement joins TRBV4-2 to TRBJ1-2; D call uncertain. The CDR3 length is 17 residues. CDR1 is LGHNA and CDR2 is YNFKEQ in the germline V gene. V was clipped by 0 bases and J by 5 bases, with 19 bases between them. CDR3 bases: TGTGCCAGCAGCCAAGAGAGGGCAGGCCTAACACTATATGGCTACACCTTC. Residues: CASSQERAGLTLYGYTF.

With respect to this clone: This sample includes further DNA sequences coding for the same CDR3. V usage is TRBV27 and J usage is TRBJ1-2; the D gene is possibly TRBD1 (6 bases). CDR1 is MNHEY, CDR2 SMNVEV, per germline (reference sequence). Trimming shortened V by 2 bases and J by 3 bases, and 7 bases separated the two germline ends. The CDR3 runs to 13 residues. This chain's CDR3 is CASSLQGYYGYTF. In DNA, the CDR3 is TGTGCCAGCAGTTTACAGGGGTACTATGGCTACACCTTC.

The table lists this clone with a count of one. This chain links TRBV4-1 with TRBJ2-1; no clear D. Germline V CDR1 and CDR2: MGHRA, YSYEKL. The CDR3 spans 14 residues. V gave up 1 base and J gave up 9 bases, with 13 bases separating them. The CDR3, as DNA: TGCGCCAGCAGCCAAGTGAAAGGGTTGGGTGAGCAGTTCTTC. It translates to CASSQVKGLGEQFF.

The V gene is TRBV10-3, the J gene TRBJ1-1, with 7 bases aligning to TRBD1. The J segment lost 1 base and the V segment lost 2 bases, leaving 10 bases of the junction unmatched. The germline CDR1 and CDR2 sequences are ENHRY and SYGVKD. CDR3 size: 17 residues. The CDR3 coding sequence is TGTGCCATCAGTGAGATCCCATGGACAGGAAGGAACACTGAAGCTTTCTTT. Its translation is CAISEIPWTGRNTEAFF.

The J gene is TRBJ2-5, the V gene TRBV18, with D perhaps given as TRBD1 or TRBD2 (5 bases each). Trimming stripped 3 bases from V and 5 bases from J, with 10 bases between. The length of the CDR3 is 13 residues. CDR1 KGHSH and CDR2 LQKENI come from the germline V gene. The CDR3 DNA is TGTGCCAGCTCACCGGCCGGGGACGAGACCCAGTACTTC. Residues: CASSPAGDETQYF. The full variable domain, its missing parts supplied by reference TRBV18 and TRBJ2-5, is NAGVMQNPRHLVRRRGQEARLRCSPMKGHSHVYWYRQLPEEGLKFMVYLQKENIIDESGMPKERFSAEFPKEGPSILRIQQVVRGDSAAYFCASSPAGDETQYFGPGTRLLVL.

The chain links TRBV6-5 to TRBJ1-6; perhaps TRBD1 as D (6 bases). CDR3 size: 13 residues. Per germline, CDR1 MNHEY and CDR2 SVGAGI. The germline V and J ends were trimmed by 6 bases and 9 bases, with 12 bases remaining between them. CDR3 loop: CASSTVRGSPLHF. The CDR3 DNA follows: TGTGCCAGCAGCACTGTCAGGGGTTCACCCCTCCACTTT.